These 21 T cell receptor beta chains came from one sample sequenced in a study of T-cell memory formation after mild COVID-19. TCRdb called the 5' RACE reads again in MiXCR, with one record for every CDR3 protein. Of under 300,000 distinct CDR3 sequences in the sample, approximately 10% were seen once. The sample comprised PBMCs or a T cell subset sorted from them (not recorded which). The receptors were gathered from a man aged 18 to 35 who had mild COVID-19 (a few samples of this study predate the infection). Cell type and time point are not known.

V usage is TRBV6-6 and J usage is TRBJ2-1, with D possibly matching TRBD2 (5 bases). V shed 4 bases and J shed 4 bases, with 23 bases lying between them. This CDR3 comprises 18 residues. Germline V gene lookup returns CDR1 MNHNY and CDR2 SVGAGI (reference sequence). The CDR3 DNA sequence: TGTGCCAGCAGTTCCCGGACTGAAGGAAGGGTGCGGTACAATGAGCAGTTCTTC. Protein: CASSSRTEGRVRYNEQFF.

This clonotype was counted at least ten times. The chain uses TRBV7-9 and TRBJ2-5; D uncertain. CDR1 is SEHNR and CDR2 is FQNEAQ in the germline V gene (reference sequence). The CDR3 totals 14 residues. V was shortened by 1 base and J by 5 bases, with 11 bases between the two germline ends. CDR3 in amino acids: CASSLGSGMETQYF. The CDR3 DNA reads TGTGCCAGCAGCTTAGGCTCGGGCATGGAGACCCAGTACTTC. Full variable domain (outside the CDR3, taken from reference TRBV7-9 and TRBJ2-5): DTGVSQNPRHKITKRGQNVTFRCDPISEHNRLYWYRQTLGQGPEFLTYFQNEAQLEKSRLLSDRFSAERPKGSFSTLEIQRTEQGDSAMYLCASSLGSGMETQYFGPGTRLLVL.

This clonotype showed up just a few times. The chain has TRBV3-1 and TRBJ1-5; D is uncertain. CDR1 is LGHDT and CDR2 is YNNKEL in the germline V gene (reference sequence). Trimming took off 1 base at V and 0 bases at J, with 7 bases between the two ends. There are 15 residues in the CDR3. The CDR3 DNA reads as TGTGCCAGCAGCCAAGGCGTTGGTAGCAATCAGCCCCAGCATTTT. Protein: CASSQGVGSNQPQHF. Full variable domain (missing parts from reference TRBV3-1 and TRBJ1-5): DTAVSQTPKYLVTQMGNDKSIKCEQNLGHDTMYWYKQDSKKFLKIMFSYNNKELIINETVPNRFSPKSPDKAHLNLHINSLELGDSAVYFCASSQGVGSNQPQHFGDGTRLSIL.

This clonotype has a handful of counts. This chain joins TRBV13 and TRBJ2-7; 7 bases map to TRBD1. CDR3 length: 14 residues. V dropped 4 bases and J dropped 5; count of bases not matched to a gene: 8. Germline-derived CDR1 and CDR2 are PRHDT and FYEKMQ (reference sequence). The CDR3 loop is CASSSRQGSNEQYF. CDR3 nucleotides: TGTGCCAGCAGCTCCAGACAGGGTTCTAACGAGCAGTACTTC. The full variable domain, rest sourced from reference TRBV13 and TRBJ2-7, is AAGVIQSPRHLIKEKRETATLKCYPIPRHDTVYWYQQGPGQDPQFLISFYEKMQSDKGSIPDRFSAQQFSDYHSELNMSSLELGDSALYFCASSSRQGSNEQYFGPGTRLTVT.

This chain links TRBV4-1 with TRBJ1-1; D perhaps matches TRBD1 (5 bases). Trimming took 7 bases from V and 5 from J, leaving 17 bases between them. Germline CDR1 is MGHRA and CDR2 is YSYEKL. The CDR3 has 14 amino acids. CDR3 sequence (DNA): TGCGCCAGCACCCCCCTCGGGGGAATGACTGAAGCTTTCTTT. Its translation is CASTPLGGMTEAFF.

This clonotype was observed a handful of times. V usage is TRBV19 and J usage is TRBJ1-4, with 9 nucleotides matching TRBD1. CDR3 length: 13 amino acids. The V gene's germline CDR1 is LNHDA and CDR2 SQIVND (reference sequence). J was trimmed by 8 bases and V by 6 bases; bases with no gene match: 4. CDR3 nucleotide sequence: TGTGCCAGTAGCCGGACAGGGGCCGAAAAACTGTTTTTT. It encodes CASSRTGAEKLFF. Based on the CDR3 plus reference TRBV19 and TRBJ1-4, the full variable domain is DGGITQSPKYLFRKEGQNVTLSCEQNLNHDAMYWYRQDPGQGLRLIYYSQIVNDFQKGDIAEGYSVSREKKESFPLTVTSAQKNPTAFYLCASSRTGAEKLFFGSGTQLSVL.

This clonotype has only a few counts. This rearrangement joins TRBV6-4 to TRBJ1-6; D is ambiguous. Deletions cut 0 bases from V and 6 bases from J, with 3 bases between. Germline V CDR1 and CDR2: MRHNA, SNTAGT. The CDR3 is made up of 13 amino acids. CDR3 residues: CASSDSPNSPLHF. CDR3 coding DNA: TGTGCCAGCAGTGACTCGCCTAATTCACCCCTCCACTTT.

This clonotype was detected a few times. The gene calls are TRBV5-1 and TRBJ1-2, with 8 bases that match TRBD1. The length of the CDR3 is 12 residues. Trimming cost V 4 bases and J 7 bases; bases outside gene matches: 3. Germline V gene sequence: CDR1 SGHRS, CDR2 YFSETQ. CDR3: CASSPRGLGYTF. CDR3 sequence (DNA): TGCGCCAGCAGCCCCAGGGGGCTTGGCTACACCTTC. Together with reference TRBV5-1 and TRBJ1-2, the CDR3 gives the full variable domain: KAGVTQTPRYLIKTRGQQVTLSCSPISGHRSVSWYQQTPGQGLQFLFEYFSETQRNKGNFPGRFSGRQFSNSRSEMNVSTLELGDSALYLCASSPRGLGYTFGSGTRLTVV.

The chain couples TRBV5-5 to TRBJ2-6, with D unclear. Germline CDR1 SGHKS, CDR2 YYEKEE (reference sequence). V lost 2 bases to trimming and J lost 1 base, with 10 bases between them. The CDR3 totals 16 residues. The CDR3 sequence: CASSLTSYSGANVLTF. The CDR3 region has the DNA TGTGCCAGCAGCTTAACGTCATATTCTGGGGCCAACGTCCTGACTTTC.

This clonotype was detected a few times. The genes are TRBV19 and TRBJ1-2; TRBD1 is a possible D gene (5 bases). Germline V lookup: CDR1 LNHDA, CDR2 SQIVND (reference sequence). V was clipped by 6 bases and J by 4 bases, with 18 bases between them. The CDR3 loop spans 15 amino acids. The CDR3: CASRRGIGEGYGYTF. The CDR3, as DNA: TGTGCCAGTAGAAGGGGCATTGGGGAAGGCTATGGCTACACCTTC.

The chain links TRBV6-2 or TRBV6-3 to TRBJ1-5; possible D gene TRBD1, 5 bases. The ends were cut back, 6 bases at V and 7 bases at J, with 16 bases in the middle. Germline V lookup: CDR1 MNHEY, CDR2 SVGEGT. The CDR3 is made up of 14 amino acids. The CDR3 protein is CASRDPGGLQPQHF. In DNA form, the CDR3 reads TGTGCCAGCAGGGACCCGGGGGGTTTACAGCCCCAGCATTTT.

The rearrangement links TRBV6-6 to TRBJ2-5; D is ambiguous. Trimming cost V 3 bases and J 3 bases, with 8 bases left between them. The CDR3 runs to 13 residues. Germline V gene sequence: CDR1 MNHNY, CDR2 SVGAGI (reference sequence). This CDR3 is CASSYRPEETQYF. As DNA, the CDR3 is TGTGCCAGCAGTTATCGCCCCGAAGAGACCCAGTACTTC.

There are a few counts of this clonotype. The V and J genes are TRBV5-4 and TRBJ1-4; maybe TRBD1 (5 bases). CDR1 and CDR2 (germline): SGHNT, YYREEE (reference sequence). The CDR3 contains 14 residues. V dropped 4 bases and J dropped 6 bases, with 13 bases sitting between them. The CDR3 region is CASSLDSNDEKLFF. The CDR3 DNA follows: TGTGCCAGCAGCCTCGACAGCAACGATGAAAAACTGTTTTTT.

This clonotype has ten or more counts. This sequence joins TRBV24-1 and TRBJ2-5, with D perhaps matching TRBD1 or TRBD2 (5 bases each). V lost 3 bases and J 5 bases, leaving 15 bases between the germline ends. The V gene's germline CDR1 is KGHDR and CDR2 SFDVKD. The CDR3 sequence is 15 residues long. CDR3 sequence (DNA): TGTGCCACCAGTGATCCGGGGCCCCAGGTTGAGACCCAGTACTTC. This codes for CATSDPGPQVETQYF.

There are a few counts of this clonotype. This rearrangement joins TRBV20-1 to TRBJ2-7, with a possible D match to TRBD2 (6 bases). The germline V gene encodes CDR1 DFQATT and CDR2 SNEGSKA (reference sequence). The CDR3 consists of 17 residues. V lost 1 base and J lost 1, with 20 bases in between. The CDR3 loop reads CSARVPLGRGRSYEQYV. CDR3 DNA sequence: TGCAGTGCTAGAGTGCCCCTTGGGCGGGGCCGATCCTACGAGCAGTACGTC.

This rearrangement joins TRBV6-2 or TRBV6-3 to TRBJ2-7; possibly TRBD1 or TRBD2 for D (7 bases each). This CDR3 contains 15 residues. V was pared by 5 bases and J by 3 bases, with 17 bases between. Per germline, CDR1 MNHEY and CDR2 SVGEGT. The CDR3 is CASSLTGTGGYEQYV. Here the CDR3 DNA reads TGTGCCAGCAGTCTGACAGGGACGGGAGGCTACGAGCAGTACGTC.

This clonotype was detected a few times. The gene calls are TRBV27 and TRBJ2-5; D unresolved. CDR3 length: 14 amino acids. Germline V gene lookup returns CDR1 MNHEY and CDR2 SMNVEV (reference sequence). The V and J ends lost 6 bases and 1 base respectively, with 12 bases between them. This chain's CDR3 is CASRMGWSQETQYF. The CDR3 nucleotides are TGTGCCAGCAGGATGGGTTGGTCCCAAGAGACCCAGTACTTC.

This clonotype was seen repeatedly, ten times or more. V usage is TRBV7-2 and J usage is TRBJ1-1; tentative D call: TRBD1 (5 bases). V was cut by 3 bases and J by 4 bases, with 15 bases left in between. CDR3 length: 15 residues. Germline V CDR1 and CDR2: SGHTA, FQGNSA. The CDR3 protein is CASSLGGGMGTEAFF. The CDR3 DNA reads TGTGCCAGCAGCTTGGGCGGGGGAATGGGCACTGAAGCTTTCTTT.

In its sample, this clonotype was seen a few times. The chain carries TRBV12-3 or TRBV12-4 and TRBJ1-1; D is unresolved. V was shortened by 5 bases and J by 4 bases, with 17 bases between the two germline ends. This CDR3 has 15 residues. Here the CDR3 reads CASSQERVGFTEAFF. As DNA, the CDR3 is TGTGCCAGCAGTCAAGAAAGGGTAGGATTCACTGAAGCTTTCTTT.

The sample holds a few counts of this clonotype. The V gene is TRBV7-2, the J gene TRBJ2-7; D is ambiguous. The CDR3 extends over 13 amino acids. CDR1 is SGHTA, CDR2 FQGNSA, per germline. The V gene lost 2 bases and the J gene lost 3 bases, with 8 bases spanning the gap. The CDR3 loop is CASSLTPLYEQYF. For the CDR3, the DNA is TGTGCCAGCAGCTTAACACCCCTCTACGAGCAGTACTTC.

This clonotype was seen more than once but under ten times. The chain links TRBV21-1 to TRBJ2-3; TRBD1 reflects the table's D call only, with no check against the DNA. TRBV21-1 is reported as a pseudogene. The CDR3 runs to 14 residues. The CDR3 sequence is CASRGGQYTDTQYF. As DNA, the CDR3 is TGTGCCAGCAGAGGGGGACAGTACACAGATACGCAGTATTTT.